The source of this T cell receptor (beta chain) is a study of memory CD4+ T cells and cytomegalovirus serostatus. Original processing notes: After removing out-of-frame reads, 2.3 million or so distinct TCRbeta sequences remained. Clones were read by immunoSEQ multiplex PCR, and TCRdb kept only the in-frame ones, dropping some. V and J calls and clone size are copied from that table; D and trimming were computed from the DNA. Among around 45,000 clones listed, around 74% were seen once. Study-level points and caveats: About two fifths of the roughly 150 known CMV-associated TCRbeta sequences appeared in CD4+ memory. Suggested: most of the CMV-linked TCR signature lies in CD4+ memory cells.

Details on this clone: The antigen is not known. Other DNA variants within this sample encode the same CDR3.

The germline V gene has CDR1 SGHTA and CDR2 FQGNSA. V dropped 2 bases and J dropped 3 bases, with 16 bases sitting between them. CDR3 length: 16 residues. The sort gate was single viable CD3+CD4+CD8-CD45RO+ cells for memory CD4+ T cells. Donors' CMV status reflects serum IgG against pp150, pp28, p38, p52. V gene TRBV7-2 combines with J gene TRBJ1-1; the D is unclear. Material: memory CD4+ T cells from blood. This TCR came from an adult in good health and CMV-seropositive. The CDR3 spells CASSLNFGGFDTEAFF. The CDR3, as DNA: TGTGCCAGCAGCTTAAATTTTGGAGGGTTCGACACTGAAGCTTTCTTT. The full variable domain, rest sourced from reference TRBV7-2 and TRBJ1-1, is GAGVSQSPSNKVTEKGKDVELRCDPISGHTALYWYRQSLGQGLEFLIYFQGNSAPDKSGLPSDRFSAERTGGSVSTLTIQRTQQEDSAVYLCASSLNFGGFDTEAFFGQGTRLTVV.